This T cell receptor (beta chain) was identified during a study of T cells in localized non-small cell lung cancer. Study-wide results and caveats: As only one tumor region underwent sequencing, heterogeneity remains possible.

A note on this clone: The antigen remains unidentified.

TCRdb's table, derived via immunoSEQ multiplex PCR, lists solely in-frame clones and lacks some. The sample lists about 7,300 clones; 20% to 25% were seen once. Germline V gene lookup returns CDR1 MNHGY and CDR2 SAAAGT. Germline trimming cut 4 bases from V and 9 bases from J; bases unmatched to any gene: 5. The CDR3 spans 12 residues. The TCR originated in a man aged 35-69 years with stage III squamous cell lung carcinoma. The rearrangement uses TRBV6-8 and TRBJ1-1, with 7 bases aligning to TRBD1. Specimen: lung tumor tissue, collected before any cancer treatment. In DNA, the CDR3 is TGTGCCAGCAGTTCCGGGACAGTTCAAGCTTTCTTT. Translated: CASSSGTVQAFF.